This TCR beta chain stems from a study of early T cells in non-severe SARS-CoV-2 infection. A remark on this clonotype: Its specificity is not known.

Attachment of unique molecular identifiers was made to individual cDNA molecules. TCRdb called the 5' RACE reads again in MiXCR, with one record for every CDR3 protein. The sample consists of 65,000 to 95,000 distinct CDR3 sequences, less than 5.5% of them appearing once. Findings of the study overall: A preference for anti-spike CD8 responses marked VDJdb matching, which missed private and CD4 specificities.

CDR3 length: 15 residues. V lost 4 bases, J lost 5 bases, and 6 bases stayed unmatched. CDR1 is SGDLS and CDR2 is YYNGEE in the germline V gene. The source was whole blood, collected at baseline. This TCR derives from an adult who was a healthcare worker with PCR-confirmed SARS-CoV-2 infection or an uninfected control (not recorded which). V gene TRBV9 combines with J gene TRBJ2-7; the match to TRBD2 covers 13 bases. The CDR3 loop reads CASSSGTSGTNEQYF. The DNA for the CDR3 is TGTGCCAGCAGCTCAGGGACTAGCGGGACCAACGAGCAGTACTTC.